The 28 T cell receptor beta chains reported below all come from one sample, sequenced in a study of blood T cell repertoires in COVID-19. TCRdb keeps only in-frame clones here, not all; method: immunoSEQ multiplex PCR. The sample gives around 200,000 clones, around 83% of which show up once; approximately 8.6% is in the top ten. Specimen: peripheral blood. All receptors derive from a man between 40 and 49 years old with active or convalescent COVID-19.

The J gene is TRBJ2-5, the V gene TRBV14; D not certain. CDR3 size: 13 residues. Trimming removed 4 bases at V and 5 bases at J, with 11 bases between. CDR1 is SGHDN, CDR2 FVKESK, per germline. The CDR3 DNA follows: TGTGCCAGCAGCCCTCGTAGATGGGAGACCCAGTACTTC. The encoded protein is CASSPRRWETQYF.

The sample holds a few counts of this clone. The chain joins TRBV3-1 (or the pseudogene TRBV3-2) to TRBJ2-7; perhaps TRBD2 as D (6 bases). Deletions cut 2 bases from V and 2 bases from J, with 10 bases between. CDR3 length: 14 amino acids. The germline V gene has CDR1 LGHDT and CDR2 YNNKEL (reference sequence). The DNA of the CDR3 is TGTGCCAGCAGCCAAAACCCGGGAGCCTACGAGCAGTACTTC. Its translation: CASSQNPGAYEQYF.

The chain joins TRBV30 to TRBJ1-2; 8 nucleotides align to TRBD1. Germline assignment: CDR1 GTSNPN and CDR2 SVGIG (reference sequence). J was trimmed by 6 bases and V by 2 bases; bases with no gene match: 5. The CDR3 contains 13 residues. CDR3 region: CAWSPGQGDGYTF. The DNA of the CDR3 is TGTGCCTGGAGTCCTGGACAGGGCGATGGCTACACCTTC.

The gene calls are TRBV6-6 and TRBJ1-6; 8 bases line up with TRBD1. The V gene end was trimmed by 8 bases and the J gene end by 7 bases; junction bases not matched to a gene: 4. This CDR3 has 13 amino acids. CDR1 is MNHNY, CDR2 SVGAGI, per germline (reference sequence). CDR3 region: CASGQGGNSPLHF. CDR3 nucleotide sequence: TGTGCCAGCGGACAGGGAGGCAATTCACCCCTCCACTTT.

This clone was seen a few times. The V gene is TRBV5-5, the J gene TRBJ2-1; D may be TRBD1 (7 bases). V lost 0 bases and J 8 bases, leaving 15 bases between the germline ends. The CDR3 is 15 amino acids. Germline V gene data show CDR1 as SGHKS and CDR2 as YYEKEE (reference sequence). The CDR3 DNA reads TGTGCCAGCAGCTTGGGTAGCGCAGGGGGGTATGAGCAGTTCTTC. Translating gives CASSLGSAGGYEQFF.

The DNA of the CDR3 is TGTGCCAGCTCACCCTACGATCAGCCCCAGCATTTT. It yields the protein CASSPYDQPQHF. V and J are TRBV18 and TRBJ1-5; D is unresolved. The germline V gene encodes CDR1 KGHSH and CDR2 LQKENI. Deletions cut 3 bases from V and 5 bases from J, with 5 bases between. The CDR3 is 12 amino acids.

The rearrangement joins TRBV5-1 to TRBJ1-1; D unclear. Germline CDR1 SGHRS, CDR2 YFSETQ. The CDR3 is 13 residues long. The V gene lost 0 bases and the J gene lost 1 base, with 4 bases spanning the gap. CDR3 DNA: TGCGCCAGCAGCTTGGAAGCGAACACTGAAGCTTTCTTT. Amino acids: CASSLEANTEAFF.

The chain links TRBV18 to TRBJ1-3, with a tentative D call TRBD1 (6 bases). The CDR3 is 17 amino acids. Germline V CDR1 and CDR2: KGHSH, LQKENI. Trimming cost V 3 bases and J 0 bases, with 15 bases left between them. CDR3 loop: CASSPPQGPTSGNTIYF. As DNA, the CDR3 is TGTGCCAGCTCACCCCCCCAGGGGCCCACCTCTGGAAACACCATATATTTT.

The chain carries TRBV9 and TRBJ2-1; possible D gene TRBD1, 5 bases. V was shortened by 0 bases and J by 7 bases, with 17 bases between the two germline ends. Germline V gene sequence: CDR1 SGDLS, CDR2 YYNGEE. There are 16 residues in the CDR3. Here the CDR3 reads CASSVGAQPQGNEQFF. The CDR3, as DNA: TGTGCCAGCAGCGTAGGCGCCCAACCCCAGGGTAATGAGCAGTTCTTC. The entire variable domain, with the rest obtained from reference TRBV9 and TRBJ2-1, is as follows: DSGVTQTPKHLITATGQRVTLRCSPRSGDLSVYWYQQSLDQGLQFLIQYYNGEERAKGNILERFSAQQFPDLHSELNLSSLELGDSALYFCASSVGAQPQGNEQFFGPGTRLTVL.

This chain uses TRBV4-1 with TRBJ1-1; D unclear. CDR1 is MGHRA, CDR2 YSYEKL, per germline. Trimming stripped 1 base from V and 6 bases from J, with 12 bases between. The CDR3 is 14 residues long. Written as DNA, the CDR3 is TGCGCCAGCAGCCAAGTAATTCGCAGTCCTGAAGCTTTCTTT. As protein: CASSQVIRSPEAFF.

The chain carries TRBV24-1 and TRBJ2-3; D gene ambiguous. In germline, CDR1 is KGHDR, CDR2 SFDVKD. Trimming shortened V by 2 bases and J by 2 bases, and 13 bases separated the two germline ends. This CDR3 contains 16 residues. CDR3 residues: CATSDYGRDITDTQYF. CDR3 DNA sequence: TGTGCCACCAGTGATTACGGTCGCGACATCACAGATACGCAGTATTTT.

V usage is TRBV6-6 and J usage is TRBJ2-7; a possible D gene is TRBD1 (5 bases). Per the germline V gene, CDR1 is MNHNY and CDR2 is SVGAGI (reference sequence). The CDR3 is 13 residues long. Trimming took off 10 bases at V and 0 bases at J, with 13 bases between the two ends. CDR3 DNA sequence: TGTGCCACCACGACAGCTAGCTCCTACGAGCAGTACTTC. Encoded protein: CATTTASSYEQYF.

This chain uses TRBV18 with TRBJ1-1, with D possibly matching TRBD1 (5 bases). This CDR3 is built from 16 residues. V was pared by 3 bases and J by 5 bases, with 19 bases between. In germline, CDR1 is KGHSH, CDR2 LQKENI. Here the CDR3 DNA reads TGTGCCAGCTCACCCCGAGAAGACAGAGTCTTAACTGAAGCTTTCTTT. This translates into CASSPREDRVLTEAFF.

The gene calls are TRBV5-1 and TRBJ1-6; D is perhaps TRBD1 (5 bases). The V and J ends lost 1 base and 8 bases respectively, with 10 bases between them. The CDR3 contains 14 residues. Germline V lookup: CDR1 SGHRS, CDR2 YFSETQ. In nucleotides, the CDR3 is TGCGCCAGCAGCTTGACAGGAGCCGATTCACCCCTCCACTTT. Translated: CASSLTGADSPLHF.

This clone has just one count. This chain joins TRBV28 and TRBJ2-1; weak D call: TRBD2 (5 bases). CDR3 size: 14 residues. The V gene lost 3 bases and the J gene lost 10 bases, with 16 bases spanning the gap. CDR1 and CDR2 (germline): MDHEN, SYDVKM. The CDR3: CASSFGQRWGEQFF. The CDR3 nucleotides are TGTGCCAGCAGTTTTGGGCAGCGGTGGGGAGAGCAGTTCTTC.

This chain uses TRBV21-1 with TRBJ2-2; the listed D gene, TRBD1, was not tested against the DNA. TRBV21-1 is a listed pseudogene. The CDR3 is 16 residues long. CDR3 bases: TGTGCCAGCAGCCTCGTTACACGTTCGAACACCGGGGAGCTGTTTTTT. It encodes CASSLVTRSNTGELFF.

Regarding this clone: It may be a read error: a sequence one base away is much more abundant. The chain uses TRBV27 and TRBJ2-1; D gene unclear. CDR3 length: 11 residues. Trimming pared 7 bases from V and 4 bases from J, leaving 5 bases between. Germline V gene data show CDR1 as MNHEY and CDR2 as SMNVEV (reference sequence). CDR3: CASILYNEQFF. The CDR3 DNA follows: TGTGCCAGCATCCTATACAATGAGCAGTTCTTC.

In its sample, this clone was seen a few times. This chain joins TRBV14 and TRBJ1-4; D not certain. The CDR3 totals 16 residues. Trimming shortened V by 4 bases and J by 4 bases, and 16 bases separated the two germline ends. Germline V gene sequence: CDR1 SGHDN, CDR2 FVKESK. DNA of the CDR3: TGTGCCAGCAGCCTGGGAGAAAGAAGTTTTAATGAAAAACTGTTTTTT. Protein product: CASSLGERSFNEKLFF.

This clone has only a few counts. The J gene is TRBJ2-5, the V gene TRBV5-8, with D perhaps TRBD1 (6 bases). Germline CDR1 and CDR2: SGHTS and YDEGEE. This CDR3 contains 14 residues. V was shortened by 4 bases and J by 5 bases, with 15 bases between the two germline ends. CDR3 sequence: CASSVRQARETQYF. The CDR3 DNA reads as TGTGCCAGCAGCGTGCGACAGGCTAGGGAGACCCAGTACTTC.

V and J are TRBV11-3 and TRBJ2-7; TRBD2 matches at 9 bases. Germline trimming cut 5 bases from V and 2 bases from J; bases unmatched to any gene: 13. The CDR3 covers 17 residues. Per germline, CDR1 SGHNT and CDR2 YENEEA. The CDR3 sequence is CASSGRVREGLAYEQYF. The CDR3 coding sequence is TGTGCCAGCAGCGGTAGGGTGCGGGAGGGCCTAGCCTACGAGCAGTACTTC.

The chain links TRBV27 to TRBJ2-5, with 9 bases fitting TRBD2. The CDR3 extends over 15 amino acids. V dropped 5 bases and J dropped 2; count of bases not matched to a gene: 6. The V gene's germline CDR1 is MNHEY and CDR2 SMNVEV (reference sequence). CDR3: CASSHSGSWQETQYF. For the CDR3, the DNA is TGTGCCAGCAGTCATAGCGGGAGTTGGCAAGAGACCCAGTACTTC.

The V and J genes are TRBV4-2 and TRBJ1-6, with D hard to call. This CDR3 is 14 amino acids long. Germline CDR1 LGHNA, CDR2 YNFKEQ. V was trimmed by 6 bases and J by 2 bases, leaving 8 bases between them. CDR3 residues: CASRTGTYNSPLHF. The CDR3 bases are TGTGCCAGCAGAACCGGGACCTATAATTCACCCCTCCACTTT.

The chain couples TRBV6-5 to TRBJ1-1; D unclear. This CDR3 spans 15 amino acids. CDR1 and CDR2 from the germline V gene are MNHEY and SVGAGI. Between the trimmed V and J ends, which lost 0 bases and 0 bases, there was a span of 8 bases. The CDR3 bases are TGTGCCAGCAGTTACTCCACGGGAGTGAACACTGAAGCTTTCTTT. Translated: CASSYSTGVNTEAFF.

A single count supports this clone. This chain joins TRBV4-1 and TRBJ2-5; 11 bases align to TRBD2. CDR1 MGHRA and CDR2 YSYEKL come from the germline V gene. This CDR3 region has 15 residues. Trimming removed 4 bases from V and 2 bases from J; junction bases left unmatched: 3. CDR3 sequence (DNA): TGCGCCAGCAGCCCTAGCGGGGGGCCTCAAGAGACCCAGTACTTC. As protein: CASSPSGGPQETQYF.

This chain connects TRBV7-9 to TRBJ1-2, with a weak D call TRBD1 (6 bases). The V end lost 5 bases, the J end lost 1 base, and 17 bases lay between the germline ends. Germline lookup yields CDR1 SEHNR and CDR2 FQNEAQ (reference sequence). This CDR3 has 16 residues. The CDR3 region has the DNA TGTGCCAGCAGCCCCAAGAGACAGGAGATTAACTATGGCTACACCTTC. Amino acid sequence: CASSPKRQEINYGYTF.

The chain combines TRBV18 with TRBJ2-6; possible D gene TRBD1, 6 bases. Per the germline V gene, CDR1 is KGHSH and CDR2 is LQKENI. Trimming stripped 4 bases from V and 4 bases from J, with 17 bases between. The CDR3 has 17 amino acids. Here the CDR3 DNA reads TGTGCCAGCTCACTGGGACATACAACCTCCGGGGCCAACGTCCTGACTTTC. Its protein is CASSLGHTTSGANVLTF.

This clone has a single count. The chain carries TRBV5-4 and TRBJ2-2, with no clear D. Germline V CDR1 and CDR2: SGHNT, YYREEE (reference sequence). The V and J ends lost 9 bases and 2 bases respectively, with 5 bases between them. The CDR3 is 11 residues long. Here the CDR3 DNA reads TGTGCCATAGAAAACACCGGGGAGCTGTTTTTT. The encoded protein is CAIENTGELFF.

The chain is built from TRBV5-4 and TRBJ2-7, with D uncertain. The CDR3 is made up of 12 amino acids. Trimming removed 0 bases from V and 6 bases from J, with 7 bases in between. Germline lookup yields CDR1 SGHNT and CDR2 YYREEE (reference sequence). CDR3 bases: TGTGCCAGCAGCTTGGACTGGTCCGAGCAGTACTTC. Its protein is CASSLDWSEQYF.